Each of the 6 T cell receptor beta chains below was sequenced from the same sample in a study of blood T cell repertoires in COVID-19. The repertoire was sequenced with immunoSEQ multiplex PCR; TCRdb's copy has only in-frame clones and lacks some. The table records a few hundred thousand clones, roughly 90% of them present only once. The sequenced sample was peripheral blood. These receptors originate from a woman between 25 and 40 years old with COVID-19, enrolled during active disease.

The chain uses TRBV7-3 and TRBJ2-5, with TRBD2 identical over 7 bases. The CDR3 has 14 amino acids. V shed 5 bases, J shed 3 bases, and the junction held 6 bases outside the gene matches. Germline V CDR1 and CDR2: SGHTA, FQGTGA. In DNA form, the CDR3 reads TGTGCCAGCAGCCAAGCGGGACGGGAAGAGACCCAGTACTTC. Translated, it gives CASSQAGREETQYF.

The chain combines TRBV14 with TRBJ2-1, with D uncertain. V dropped 1 base and J dropped 2 bases, with 3 bases sitting between them. The germline V gene encodes CDR1 SGHDN and CDR2 FVKESK. The CDR3 consists of 13 residues. The CDR3 nucleotides read TGTGCCAGCAGCCAAGGAGCCTACAATGAGCAGTTCTTC. This sequence encodes CASSQGAYNEQFF.

V gene TRBV9 combines with J gene TRBJ2-1, with 12 bases that match TRBD1. The CDR3 covers 16 residues. V lost 4 bases, J lost 6 bases, and 8 bases stayed unmatched. CDR1 and CDR2 from the germline V gene are SGDLS and YYNGEE. CDR3 protein: CASSPLGTGGINEQFF. The CDR3 region has the DNA TGTGCCAGCAGCCCCCTCGGGACAGGGGGCATCAATGAGCAGTTCTTC.

The chain uses TRBV4-3 and TRBJ2-7; 7 bases agree with TRBD2. V lost 4 bases, J lost 2 bases, and 8 bases stayed unmatched. This CDR3 contains 15 residues. Germline V gives CDR1 LGHNA, CDR2 YSLEER. CDR3 in amino acids: CASSPDRDYPYEQYF. The CDR3 DNA sequence: TGCGCCAGCAGCCCAGATCGGGACTATCCCTACGAGCAGTACTTC.

V and J are TRBV5-1 and TRBJ1-2, with 10 bases fitting TRBD1. The germline gives CDR1 SGHRS, CDR2 YFSETQ. The V gene end was trimmed by 4 bases and the J gene end by 2 bases; junction bases not matched to a gene: 11. The CDR3 has 17 amino acids. In DNA form, the CDR3 reads TGCGCCAGCAGCCCCCCGACAGGGGGCAATCTCAACTATGGCTACACCTTC. Translating gives CASSPPTGGNLNYGYTF.

The rearrangement uses TRBV5-6 and TRBJ1-1, with 8 bases fitting TRBD1. This CDR3 spans 18 amino acids. The V and J ends lost 3 bases and 4 bases, in that order; junction bases with no gene match: 17. Germline V CDR1 and CDR2: SGHDT, YYEEEE. Here the CDR3 reads CASSCGRDRRSDCTEAFF. The CDR3 DNA is TGTGCCAGCAGCTGCGGTAGGGACAGGAGAAGCGATTGCACTGAAGCTTTCTTT.